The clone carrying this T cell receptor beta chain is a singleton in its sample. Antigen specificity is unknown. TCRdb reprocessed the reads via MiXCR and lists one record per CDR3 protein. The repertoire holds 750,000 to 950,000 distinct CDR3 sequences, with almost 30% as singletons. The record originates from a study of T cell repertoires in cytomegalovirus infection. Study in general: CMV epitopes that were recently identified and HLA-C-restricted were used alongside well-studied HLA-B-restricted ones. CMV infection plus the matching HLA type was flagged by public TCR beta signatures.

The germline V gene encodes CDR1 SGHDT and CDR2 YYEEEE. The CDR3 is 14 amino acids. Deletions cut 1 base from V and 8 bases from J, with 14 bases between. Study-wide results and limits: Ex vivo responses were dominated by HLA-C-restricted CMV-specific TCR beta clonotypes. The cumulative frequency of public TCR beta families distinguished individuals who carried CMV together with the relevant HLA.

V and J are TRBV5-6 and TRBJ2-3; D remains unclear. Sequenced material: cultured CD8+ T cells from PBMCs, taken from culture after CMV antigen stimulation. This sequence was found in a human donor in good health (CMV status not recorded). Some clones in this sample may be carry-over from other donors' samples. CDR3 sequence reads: CASSLRREGGTQYF. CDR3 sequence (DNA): TGTGCCAGCAGCTTGAGAAGGGAAGGTGGTACGCAGTATTTT.